This T cell receptor (beta chain) was retrieved from a study of Tregs in tolerant kidney transplant recipients (dated by TCRdb to the late 2010s). As for the study more broadly: Before combined kidney and bone marrow transplantation, this study identified donor-specific regulatory T cells using TCRbeta sequencing and then followed those same cells after transplant. TCRbeta repertoire sequencing was used in a few healthy controls to compare several ways of expanding Tregs specific for an allogeneic donor.

Here is what the overall study found, with its caveats: Expanding Tregs with activated donor B cells appeared to identify the most biologically relevant and donor-specific TCRbeta repertoire. Biological reproducibility was not directly addressed, though technical replication error appeared minimal. The study was limited by small patient numbers, and the findings need validation in larger populations and under other immunosuppression protocols.

For TCRbeta CDR3 sequencing, genomic DNA was extracted from sorted cells using the QIAGEN DNeasy Blood and Tissue Kit. High-throughput TCRbeta CDR3 sequencing was carried out commercially through immunoSEQ, with PCR amplification with bias correction and internal controls included. The paper's processing steps were these. Unique productive TCRbeta sequences were defined by CDR3 nucleotide sequence where primers matched, otherwise by CDR3 amino acid sequence with Vbeta and Jbeta genes. Sorting error was corrected by removing sequences shared between sorted populations at a frequency ratio of 2:1 or less, and the remaining shared sequences were assigned to the higher population. Donor-reactive sequences were defined as at least 5-fold expanded in CFSE-low cells versus unstimulated cells, with frequency of at least 0.01% in CFSE-low cells. Repertoire divergence was quantified by Jensen-Shannon divergence using the top 100 TCRbeta sequences ranked by frequency. When a sample had multiple sequencing runs, each run was corrected for sorting error separately and the runs were then pooled. Imported from immuneACCESS, the table was reduced by TCRdb to in-frame sequences with V and J called. These copies leave out some clones; in studies compared against another copy, an unresolved V gene accounts for under half, and the cause of the remainder is not known. That table supplies the V and J calls and clone size; D and trimming were determined from the DNA. This sample gives some 90,000 clones in total; over 85% of them show up just once. The top ten constitute 4.5% to 5% of the sample.

Thawed PBMCs were FACS-sorted into unstimulated Tregs (CD4+CD25+CD127-), CD4+ non-Tregs (CD4+CD25-), CD4 cells and CD8 cells. Healthy control blood was obtained either as purchased buffy coats or from healthy volunteers. Healthy control blood was separated into PBMCs by Ficoll density gradient and cryopreserved, and patient PBMCs were collected both before and after transplant. Remarks on this clone: The specificity of this receptor is unknown. No base quality values were provided; no much bigger clone lies one nucleotide off.

V and J are truncated by 3 bases and 3 bases respectively, leaving an intervening sequence of 15 bases. The CDR3 starts with the cysteine, ends with the phenylalanine, and has 15 residues. The read is trimmed to its CDR3 DNA, 45 bases read in frame from base 1. Based on the germline V gene, the CDR1 and CDR2 sequences are KGHSH and LQKENI. This TCR was recovered from a human donor in good health. Sequences were obtained from CD8+ T cells from blood. The receptor chain draws on TRBV18 and TRBJ2-7, with the D assignment possibly TRBD1 or TRBD2, given 5 matching bases for each. The DNA sequence is given as TGTGCCAGCTCACCGCTAACAGAGGGGAACTACGAGCAGTACTTC. This gives the protein CASSPLTEGNYEQYF.